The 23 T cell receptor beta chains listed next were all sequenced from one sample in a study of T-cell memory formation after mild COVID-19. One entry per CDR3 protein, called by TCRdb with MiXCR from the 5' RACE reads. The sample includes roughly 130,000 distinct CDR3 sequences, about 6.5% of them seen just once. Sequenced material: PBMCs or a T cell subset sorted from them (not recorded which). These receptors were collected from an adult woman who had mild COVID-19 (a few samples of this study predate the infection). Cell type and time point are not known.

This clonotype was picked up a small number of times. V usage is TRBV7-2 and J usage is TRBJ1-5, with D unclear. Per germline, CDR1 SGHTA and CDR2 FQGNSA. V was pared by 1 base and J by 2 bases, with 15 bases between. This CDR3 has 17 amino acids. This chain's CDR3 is CASSLEGRGWRNQPQHF. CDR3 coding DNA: TGTGCCAGCAGCTTAGAGGGCCGAGGGTGGCGCAATCAGCCCCAGCATTTT. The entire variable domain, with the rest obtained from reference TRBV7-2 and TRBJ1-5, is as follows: GAGVSQSPSNKVTEKGKDVELRCDPISGHTALYWYRQSLGQGLEFLIYFQGNSAPDKSGLPSDRFSAERTGGSVSTLTIQRTQQEDSAVYLCASSLEGRGWRNQPQHFGDGTRLSIL.

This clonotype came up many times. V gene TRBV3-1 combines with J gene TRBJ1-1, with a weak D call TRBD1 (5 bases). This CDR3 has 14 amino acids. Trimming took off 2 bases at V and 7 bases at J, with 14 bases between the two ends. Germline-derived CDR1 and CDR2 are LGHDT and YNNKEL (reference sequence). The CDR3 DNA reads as TGTGCCAGCAGCCAACCTCGACGGGGCGGTGAAGCTTTCTTT. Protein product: CASSQPRRGGEAFF.

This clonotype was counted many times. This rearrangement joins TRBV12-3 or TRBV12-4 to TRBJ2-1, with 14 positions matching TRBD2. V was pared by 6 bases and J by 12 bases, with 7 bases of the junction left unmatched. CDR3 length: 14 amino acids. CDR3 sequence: CASRGTSGSGAQFF. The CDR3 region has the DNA TGTGCCAGCAGGGGGACTAGCGGGAGTGGGGCGCAGTTCTTC.

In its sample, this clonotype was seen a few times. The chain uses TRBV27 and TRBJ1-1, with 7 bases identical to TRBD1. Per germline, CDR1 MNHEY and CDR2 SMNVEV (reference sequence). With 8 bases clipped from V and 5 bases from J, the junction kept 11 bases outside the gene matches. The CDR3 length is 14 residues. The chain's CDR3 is CASAIDRAATEAFF. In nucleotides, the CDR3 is TGTGCCAGCGCGATAGACAGGGCGGCGACTGAAGCTTTCTTT.

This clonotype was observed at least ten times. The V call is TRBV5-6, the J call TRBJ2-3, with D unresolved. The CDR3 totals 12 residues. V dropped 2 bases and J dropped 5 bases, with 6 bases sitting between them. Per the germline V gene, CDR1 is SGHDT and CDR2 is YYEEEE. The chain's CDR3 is CASSFRIDTQYF. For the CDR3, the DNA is TGTGCCAGCAGCTTCAGAATAGATACGCAGTATTTT. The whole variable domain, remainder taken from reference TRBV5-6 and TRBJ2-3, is DAGVTQSPTHLIKTRGQQVTLRCSPKSGHDTVSWYQQALGQGPQFIFQYYEEEERQRGNFPDRFSGHQFPNYSSELNVNALLLGDSALYLCASSFRIDTQYFGPGTRLTVL.

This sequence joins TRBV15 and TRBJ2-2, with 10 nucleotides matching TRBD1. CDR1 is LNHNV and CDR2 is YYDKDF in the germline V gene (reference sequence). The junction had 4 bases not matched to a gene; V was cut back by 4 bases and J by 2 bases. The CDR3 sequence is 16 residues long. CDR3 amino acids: CATSIPTGGNTGELFF. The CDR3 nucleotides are TGTGCCACCAGCATCCCGACAGGGGGCAACACCGGGGAGCTGTTTTTT.

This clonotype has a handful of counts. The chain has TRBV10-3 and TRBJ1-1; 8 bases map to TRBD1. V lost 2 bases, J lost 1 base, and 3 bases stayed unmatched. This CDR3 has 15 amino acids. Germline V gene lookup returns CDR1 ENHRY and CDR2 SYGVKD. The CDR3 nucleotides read TGTGCCATCAGTGAGCCTGGACAGGGGAACACTGAAGCTTTCTTT. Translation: CAISEPGQGNTEAFF.

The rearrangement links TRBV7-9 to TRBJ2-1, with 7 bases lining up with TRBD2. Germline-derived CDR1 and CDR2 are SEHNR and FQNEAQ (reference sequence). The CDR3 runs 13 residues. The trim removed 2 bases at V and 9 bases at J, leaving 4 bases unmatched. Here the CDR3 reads CASSLSGRGEQFF. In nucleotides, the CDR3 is TGTGCCAGCAGCTTATCGGGGAGGGGTGAGCAGTTCTTC.

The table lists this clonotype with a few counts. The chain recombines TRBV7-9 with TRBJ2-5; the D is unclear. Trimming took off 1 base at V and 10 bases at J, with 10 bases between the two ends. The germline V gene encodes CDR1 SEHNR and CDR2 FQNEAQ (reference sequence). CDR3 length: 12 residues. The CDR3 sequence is CASSLGGPDQYF. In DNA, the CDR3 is TGTGCCAGCAGCTTAGGAGGTCCCGACCAGTACTTC.

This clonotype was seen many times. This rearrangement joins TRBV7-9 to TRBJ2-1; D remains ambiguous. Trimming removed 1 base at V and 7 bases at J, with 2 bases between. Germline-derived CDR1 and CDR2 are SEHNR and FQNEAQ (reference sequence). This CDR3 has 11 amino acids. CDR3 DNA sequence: TGTGCCAGCAGCTTAGGTAATGAGCAGTTCTTC. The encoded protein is CASSLGNEQFF.

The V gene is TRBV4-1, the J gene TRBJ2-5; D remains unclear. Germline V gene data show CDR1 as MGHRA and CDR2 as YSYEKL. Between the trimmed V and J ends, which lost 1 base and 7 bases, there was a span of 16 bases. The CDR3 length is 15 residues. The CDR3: CASSQGGARMRTQYF. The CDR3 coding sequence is TGCGCCAGCAGCCAAGGCGGCGCCCGAATGCGGACCCAGTACTTC.

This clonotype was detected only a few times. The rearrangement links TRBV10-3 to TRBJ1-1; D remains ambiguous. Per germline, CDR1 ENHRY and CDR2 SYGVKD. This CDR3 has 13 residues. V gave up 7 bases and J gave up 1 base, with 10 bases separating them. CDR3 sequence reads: CAITRTENTEAFF. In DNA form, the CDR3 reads TGTGCCATCACCAGGACGGAGAACACTGAAGCTTTCTTT.

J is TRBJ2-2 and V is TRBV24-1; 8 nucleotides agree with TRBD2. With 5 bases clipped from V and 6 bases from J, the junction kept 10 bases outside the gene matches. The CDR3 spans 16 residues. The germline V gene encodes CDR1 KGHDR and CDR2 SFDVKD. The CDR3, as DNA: TGTGCCACCAGTGCCTTAGCGGGACTTGGGCCCGGGGAGCTGTTTTTT. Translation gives CATSALAGLGPGELFF.

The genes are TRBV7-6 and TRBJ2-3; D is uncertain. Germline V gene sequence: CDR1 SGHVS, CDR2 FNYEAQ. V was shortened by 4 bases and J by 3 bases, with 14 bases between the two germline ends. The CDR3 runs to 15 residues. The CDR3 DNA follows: TGTGCCAGCAGCTACGGCCCCACGATTACAGATACGCAGTATTTT. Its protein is CASSYGPTITDTQYF. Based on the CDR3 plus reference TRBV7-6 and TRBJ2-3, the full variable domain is GAGVSQSPRYKVTKRGQDVALRCDPISGHVSLYWYRQALGQGPEFLTYFNYEAQQDKSGLPNDRFSAERPEGSISTLTIQRTEQRDSAMYRCASSYGPTITDTQYFGPGTRLTVL.

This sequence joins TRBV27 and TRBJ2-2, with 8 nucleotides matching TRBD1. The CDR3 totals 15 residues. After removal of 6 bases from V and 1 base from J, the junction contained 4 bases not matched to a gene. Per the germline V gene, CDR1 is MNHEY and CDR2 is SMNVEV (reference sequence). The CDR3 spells CASRPGGGNTGELFF. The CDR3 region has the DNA TGTGCCAGCAGACCAGGGGGCGGGAACACCGGGGAGCTGTTTTTT.

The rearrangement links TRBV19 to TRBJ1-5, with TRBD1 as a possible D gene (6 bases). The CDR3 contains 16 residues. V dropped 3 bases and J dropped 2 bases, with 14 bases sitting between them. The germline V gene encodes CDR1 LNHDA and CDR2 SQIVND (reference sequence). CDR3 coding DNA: TGTGCCAGTAGTATGGAAACAGGGCAACGCAATCAGCCCCAGCATTTT. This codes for CASSMETGQRNQPQHF.

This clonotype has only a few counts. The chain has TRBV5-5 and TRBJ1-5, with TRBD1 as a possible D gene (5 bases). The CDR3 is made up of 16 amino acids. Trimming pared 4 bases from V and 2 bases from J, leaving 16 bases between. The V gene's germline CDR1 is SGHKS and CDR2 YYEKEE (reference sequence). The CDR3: CASSPSQGLGNQPQHF. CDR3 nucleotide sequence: TGTGCCAGCAGCCCGTCCCAGGGTCTTGGCAATCAGCCCCAGCATTTT.

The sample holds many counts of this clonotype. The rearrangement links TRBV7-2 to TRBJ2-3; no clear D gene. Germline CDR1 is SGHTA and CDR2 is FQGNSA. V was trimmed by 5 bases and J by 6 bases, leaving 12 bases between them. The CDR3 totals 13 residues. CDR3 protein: CASSLTNGDTQYF. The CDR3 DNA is TGTGCCAGCAGCCTTACGAACGGGGATACGCAGTATTTT.

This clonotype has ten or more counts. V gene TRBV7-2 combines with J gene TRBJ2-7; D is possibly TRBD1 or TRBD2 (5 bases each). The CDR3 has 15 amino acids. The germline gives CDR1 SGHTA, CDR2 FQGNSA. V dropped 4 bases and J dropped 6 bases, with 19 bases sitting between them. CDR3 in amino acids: CASSSSGTASGEQYF. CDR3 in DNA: TGTGCCAGCAGCTCTTCCGGGACGGCTTCGGGCGAGCAGTACTTC.

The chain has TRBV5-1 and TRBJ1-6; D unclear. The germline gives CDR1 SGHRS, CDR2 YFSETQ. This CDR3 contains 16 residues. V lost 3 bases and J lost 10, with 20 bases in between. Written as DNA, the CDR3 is TGCGCCAGCAGCTCTTCGAACTGGGATGGCAAGTCACCCCTCCACTTT. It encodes CASSSSNWDGKSPLHF.

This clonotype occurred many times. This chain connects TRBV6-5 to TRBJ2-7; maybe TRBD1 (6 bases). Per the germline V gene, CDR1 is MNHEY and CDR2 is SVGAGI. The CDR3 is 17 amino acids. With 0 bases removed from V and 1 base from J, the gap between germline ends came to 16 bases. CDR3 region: CASSYSRGTSSSYEQYF. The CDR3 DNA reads TGTGCCAGCAGTTACTCGAGGGGGACAAGTTCTTCCTACGAGCAGTACTTC.

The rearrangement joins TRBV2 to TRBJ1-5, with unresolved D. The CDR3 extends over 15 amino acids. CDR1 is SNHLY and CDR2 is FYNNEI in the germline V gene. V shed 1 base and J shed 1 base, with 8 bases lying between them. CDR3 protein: CASSEEIWSNQPQHF. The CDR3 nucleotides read TGTGCCAGCAGTGAAGAAATCTGGAGCAATCAGCCCCAGCATTTT.

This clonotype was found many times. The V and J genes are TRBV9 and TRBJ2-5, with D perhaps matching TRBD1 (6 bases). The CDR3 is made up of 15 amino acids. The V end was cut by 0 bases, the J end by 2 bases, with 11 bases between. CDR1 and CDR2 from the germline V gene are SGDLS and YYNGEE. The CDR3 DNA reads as TGTGCCAGCAGCGTAGAGAGGGGGTGGCAAGAGACCCAGTACTTC. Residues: CASSVERGWQETQYF. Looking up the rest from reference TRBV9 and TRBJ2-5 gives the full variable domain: DSGVTQTPKHLITATGQRVTLRCSPRSGDLSVYWYQQSLDQGLQFLIQYYNGEERAKGNILERFSAQQFPDLHSELNLSSLELGDSALYFCASSVERGWQETQYFGPGTRLLVL.